What follows are 32 T cell receptor beta chains derived from one specimen sequenced in a study of CD4 T cells in relation to SARS-CoV-2 and coronaviruses. Antigens of these TCRs are unknown. Unexposed donor CD4+ T cells date from about 2010-2019, before the COVID-19 pandemic. CD4+ T cells were isolated from the cells after about nine days of culture. Clones were sequenced by immunoSEQ multiplex PCR, and TCRdb holds only the in-frame ones, with some missing. The table has under 20,000 clones, approximately 75% seen once. Sequencing was done on a sample of CD4+ T cells from PBMCs, cultured in vitro. These receptors all come from a human donor in good health.

The chain joins TRBV9 to TRBJ2-1; D remains unclear. This CDR3 has 14 residues. V was shortened by 3 bases and J by 0 bases, with 7 bases between the two germline ends. Per the germline V gene, CDR1 is SGDLS and CDR2 is YYNGEE. The CDR3 is CASSESVSYNEQFF. For the CDR3, the DNA is TGTGCCAGCAGCGAATCCGTCTCCTACAATGAGCAGTTCTTC.

The chain links TRBV11-2 to TRBJ2-5; TRBD1 agrees at 9 bases. Germline V CDR1 and CDR2: SGHAT, FQNNGV. The CDR3 sequence is 14 residues long. J was trimmed by 3 bases and V by 5 bases; bases with no gene match: 4. The CDR3 protein is CASSQGQGKETQYF. The DNA of the CDR3 is TGTGCCAGCAGCCAAGGACAGGGGAAAGAGACCCAGTACTTC. Combining the CDR3 with reference TRBV11-2 and TRBJ2-5 gives the whole variable domain EAGVAQSPRYKIIEKRQSVAFWCNPISGHATLYWYQQILGQGPKLLIQFQNNGVVDDSQLPKDRFSAERLKGVDSTLKIQPAKLEDSAVYLCASSQGQGKETQYFGPGTRLLVL.

This clone was detected once. The chain links TRBV6-1 to TRBJ2-7; 15 bases fit TRBD2. Germline V gives CDR1 MNHNS, CDR2 SASEGT. This CDR3 contains 15 residues. J lost 6 bases, V lost 2 bases, and 2 bases had no gene match. CDR3 coding DNA: TGTGCCAGCAGTGAACCGGGACTAGCGGGGGGCGAGCAGTACTTC. Its translation: CASSEPGLAGGEQYF.

V gene TRBV3-1 (or the pseudogene TRBV3-2) combines with J gene TRBJ2-3; 9 bases are a match to TRBD2. V lost 4 bases, J lost 1 base, and 12 bases stayed unmatched. The germline gives CDR1 LGHDT, CDR2 YNNKEL (reference sequence). The CDR3 loop spans 18 amino acids. The CDR3 spells CASSPPGRLAGGTDTQYF. The CDR3 DNA reads TGTGCCAGCAGCCCGCCCGGACGGTTAGCGGGAGGCACAGATACGCAGTATTTT.

The rearrangement uses TRBV30 and TRBJ2-1, with 10 bases matching TRBD2. The CDR3 spans 15 residues. The J segment lost 2 bases and the V segment lost 2 bases, leaving 3 bases of the junction unmatched. Germline loops: CDR1 GTSNPN, CDR2 SVGIG (reference sequence). CDR3 nucleotide sequence: TGTGCCTGGAGTTCCGGACTAGCGGCCTACAATGAGCAGTTCTTC. Protein product: CAWSSGLAAYNEQFF.

CDR3 protein: CASSSRGLGSYEQYF. The CDR3 region has the DNA TGTGCCAGCAGTTCCCGAGGACTAGGCTCCTACGAGCAGTACTTC. V gene TRBV6-5 combines with J gene TRBJ2-7; 7 bases are shared with TRBD2. The CDR3 length is 15 residues. CDR1 MNHEY and CDR2 SVGAGI come from the germline V gene. With V trimmed by 4 bases and J by 0 bases, 6 bases remained unmatched.

The chain carries TRBV28 and TRBJ2-1; D not resolved. Germline V gene lookup returns CDR1 MDHEN and CDR2 SYDVKM. The CDR3 runs 13 residues. The V and J ends lost 8 bases and 2 bases respectively, with 10 bases between them. The CDR3 sequence is CASGRYAYNEQFF. Here the CDR3 DNA reads TGTGCCAGCGGTCGGTACGCCTACAATGAGCAGTTCTTC. Drawing the rest from reference TRBV28 and TRBJ2-1, the complete variable domain is DVKVTQSSRYLVKRTGEKVFLECVQDMDHENMFWYRQDPGLGLRLIYFSYDVKMKEKGDIPEGYSVSREKKERFSLILESASTNQTSMYLCASGRYAYNEQFFGPGTRLTVL.

Sample share makes this clone medium-sized. The chain couples TRBV6-5 to TRBJ1-4, with 7 bases matching TRBD1. The CDR3 loop spans 14 amino acids. Per germline, CDR1 MNHEY and CDR2 SVGAGI. Trimming cost V 6 bases and J 4 bases; bases outside gene matches: 5. CDR3 nucleotides: TGTGCCAGCAGAGAGGGACAGTTTAATGAAAAACTGTTTTTT. This codes for CASREGQFNEKLFF.

This chain uses TRBV10-3 with TRBJ2-5, with D uncertain. This CDR3 contains 11 residues. Trimming removed 10 bases at V and 1 base at J, with 7 bases between. From germline, CDR1 is ENHRY and CDR2 SYGVKD. The CDR3 here is CASRSQETQYF. The CDR3 DNA reads TGTGCCAGCAGGAGCCAAGAGACCCAGTACTTC.

The chain carries TRBV28 and TRBJ1-3; D unclear. The V end lost 8 bases, the J end lost 7 bases, and 18 bases lay between the germline ends. Germline V gives CDR1 MDHEN, CDR2 SYDVKM. The CDR3 consists of 14 residues. CDR3 nucleotide sequence: TGTGCCAGCGTAAAAACGGATTCCTGGAACACCATATATTTT. As protein: CASVKTDSWNTIYF.

The genes are TRBV19 and TRBJ2-4; 12 bases are a match to TRBD2. The germline CDR1 and CDR2 sequences are LNHDA and SQIVND (reference sequence). The CDR3 loop spans 14 amino acids. J gave up 9 bases and V 4 bases, and 4 bases lay outside the gene matches. CDR3 bases: TGTGCCAGTAGTACGACTAGCGGGGGCGTCATTCAGTACTTC. It specifies CASSTTSGGVIQYF.

The CDR3 here is CSVAPDISYEQYF. CDR3 nucleotides: TGCAGCGTAGCTCCCGACATCTCCTACGAGCAGTACTTC. This chain links TRBV29-1 with TRBJ2-7; D is undetermined. Germline V gives CDR1 SQVTM, CDR2 ANQGSEA. The CDR3 runs to 13 residues. V lost 6 bases and J 0 bases, leaving 12 bases between the germline ends.

The chain is built from TRBV5-1 and TRBJ2-3; D remains unclear. V was cut by 0 bases and J by 5 bases, with 16 bases left in between. From germline, CDR1 is SGHRS and CDR2 YFSETQ. This CDR3 is 16 amino acids long. The CDR3 loop is CASSLGLTPQRDTQYF. The CDR3 DNA reads TGCGCCAGCAGCTTGGGACTCACTCCTCAGAGAGATACGCAGTATTTT.

The chain is built from TRBV19 and TRBJ2-7, with 9 nucleotides matching TRBD2. The CDR3 extends over 14 amino acids. CDR1 is LNHDA and CDR2 is SQIVND in the germline V gene (reference sequence). V lost 6 bases to trimming and J lost 2 bases; unmatched junction nucleotides: 5. The CDR3 DNA follows: TGTGCCAGTAGACAGAGCGGGAGGCCCTACGAGCAGTACTTC. Its translation is CASRQSGRPYEQYF.

The chain is built from TRBV7-8 and TRBJ2-3; 8 nucleotides line up with TRBD2. V trimming: 5 bases; J trimming: 0 bases; junction bases outside the gene matches: 16. The V gene's germline CDR1 is SGHVS and CDR2 FQNEAQ. This CDR3 comprises 19 residues. CDR3 amino acids: CASSRTLAGKRTSTDTQYF. The DNA of the CDR3 is TGTGCCAGCAGCAGAACTTTAGCGGGAAAAAGAACTAGCACAGATACGCAGTATTTT.

J is TRBJ2-3 and V is TRBV9; TRBD2 matches 10 bases. The CDR3 runs 16 residues. V shed 0 bases, J shed 4 bases, and the junction held 5 bases outside the gene matches. Per the germline V gene, CDR1 is SGDLS and CDR2 is YYNGEE. In DNA form, the CDR3 reads TGTGCCAGCAGCGTAGGATCTAGCGGGAGTGCAGATACGCAGTATTTT. Protein: CASSVGSSGSADTQYF.

The chain is built from TRBV6-5 and TRBJ1-6; TRBD1 might be the D (6 bases). The CDR3 has 13 amino acids. Trimming stripped 6 bases from V and 5 bases from J, with 8 bases between. Germline-derived CDR1 and CDR2 are MNHEY and SVGAGI. CDR3 DNA: TGTGCCAGCAGAAGGGGGGATAATTCACCCCTCCACTTT. Translating it yields CASRRGDNSPLHF.

DNA for the CDR3: TGTGCCAGCAGGGCCTATCCGGGACTAGCGGGAGCCGGGGAGCTGTTTTTT. It is translated as CASRAYPGLAGAGELFF. The V call is TRBV2, the J call TRBJ2-2, with 14 bases that match TRBD2. This CDR3 region has 17 residues. CDR1 is SNHLY, CDR2 FYNNEI, per germline. V lost 6 bases, J lost 6 bases, and 9 bases stayed unmatched.

The rearrangement joins TRBV24-1 to TRBJ2-2; no firm D call. Germline V lookup: CDR1 KGHDR, CDR2 SFDVKD. V lost 1 base and J lost 7, with 15 bases in between. This CDR3 has 16 residues. The CDR3 spells CATSDLRANRGGELFF. As DNA, the CDR3 is TGTGCCACCAGTGATTTAAGGGCCAATAGAGGCGGGGAGCTGTTTTTT.

The gene calls are TRBV28 and TRBJ2-2; D is undetermined. The CDR3 loop spans 16 amino acids. V lost 7 bases and J 2 bases, leaving 17 bases between the germline ends. CDR1 is MDHEN and CDR2 is SYDVKM in the germline V gene. The CDR3 nucleotides read TGTGCCAGCACCCCCTTAACCAGAGCTAACACCGGGGAGCTGTTTTTT. It encodes CASTPLTRANTGELFF.

This sequence joins TRBV10-2 and TRBJ2-3; D remains unclear. Germline V gives CDR1 WSHSY, CDR2 SAAADI. This CDR3 has 14 amino acids. V gave up 6 bases and J gave up 0 bases, with 10 bases separating them. This CDR3 reads CASSKAPSTDTQYF. The CDR3 region has the DNA TGCGCCAGCAGCAAGGCACCTAGCACAGATACGCAGTATTTT.

The gene calls are TRBV19 and TRBJ1-2; the D gene is possibly TRBD1 (5 bases). This CDR3 spans 14 amino acids. The germline gives CDR1 LNHDA, CDR2 SQIVND (reference sequence). Trimming cost V 3 bases and J 5 bases, with 13 bases left between them. CDR3 residues: CASSISGGPYGYTF. DNA for the CDR3: TGTGCCAGTAGTATTAGCGGGGGACCGTATGGCTACACCTTC.

In DNA form, the CDR3 reads TGTGCCACCAGCAGGGACAGAGACCACACCTTC. Translation: CATSRDRDHTF. The chain couples TRBV15 to TRBJ1-2; weak D call: TRBD1 (6 bases). V shed 3 bases and J shed 12 bases, with 11 bases lying between them. The V gene's germline CDR1 is LNHNV and CDR2 YYDKDF (reference sequence). CDR3 size: 11 residues. Drawing the rest from reference TRBV15 and TRBJ1-2, the complete variable domain is DAMVIQNPRYQVTQFGKPVTLSCSQTLNHNVMYWYQQKSSQAPKLLFHYYDKDFNNEADTPDNFQSRRPNTSFCFLDIRSPGLGDTAMYLCATSRDRDHTFGSGTRLTVV.

The chain carries TRBV5-6 and TRBJ2-1; 16 nucleotides align to TRBD2. The germline gives CDR1 SGHDT, CDR2 YYEEEE. The CDR3 has 18 amino acids. J gave up 2 bases and V 4 bases, and 6 bases lay outside the gene matches. DNA for the CDR3: TGTGCCAGCAGCCCGGGACTAGCGGGAGGGGGCCCCTACAATGAGCAGTTCTTC. It yields the protein CASSPGLAGGGPYNEQFF.

The rearrangement links TRBV30 to TRBJ1-1; maybe TRBD1 (6 bases). Trimming removed 5 bases at V and 5 bases at J, with 18 bases between. The CDR3 covers 14 residues. CDR1 and CDR2 from the germline V gene are GTSNPN and SVGIG (reference sequence). The CDR3 DNA sequence: TGTGCCTGGTCCAAGCGGGGGCGGGGGACTGAAGCTTTCTTT. This gives the protein CAWSKRGRGTEAFF.

The chain employs TRBV28 and TRBJ2-4, with a tentative D call TRBD1 (6 bases). V shed 1 base and J shed 4 bases, with 8 bases lying between them. The length of the CDR3 is 14 residues. Germline assignment: CDR1 MDHEN and CDR2 SYDVKM. The CDR3, as DNA: TGTGCCAGCAGTTTATCTGGACAGAAAAACATTCAGTACTTC. Translated, it gives CASSLSGQKNIQYF.

The genes are TRBV5-5 and TRBJ2-7; 8 positions match TRBD2. CDR3 length: 13 residues. CDR1 and CDR2 from the germline V gene are SGHKS and YYEKEE (reference sequence). Trimming cost V 5 bases and J 3 bases; bases outside gene matches: 4. Here the CDR3 reads CASRLAGDYEQYF. The CDR3 region has the DNA TGTGCCAGCAGGCTAGCGGGTGACTACGAGCAGTACTTC.

The CDR3 sequence: CASSRDNQETQYF. The CDR3 nucleotides are TGTGCCAGCAGCCGTGATAACCAAGAGACCCAGTACTTC. The V gene is TRBV7-3, the J gene TRBJ2-5; D not resolved. Trimming took off 5 bases at V and 0 bases at J, with 7 bases between the two ends. CDR1 is SGHTA and CDR2 is FQGTGA in the germline V gene. There are 13 residues in the CDR3.

This clone turned up a few times. The chain employs TRBV11-3 and TRBJ2-1; 10 positions match TRBD2. Germline lookup yields CDR1 SGHNT and CDR2 YENEEA. The CDR3 has 15 amino acids. V trimming: 5 bases; J trimming: 7 bases; junction bases outside the gene matches: 8. DNA for the CDR3: TGTGCCAGCAGCAGGACTAGCGGACAGCTTAATGAGCAGTTCTTC. This encodes CASSRTSGQLNEQFF.

This clone was detected a few times. V and J are TRBV3-1 (or the pseudogene TRBV3-2) and TRBJ2-1; D call uncertain. This CDR3 is 18 amino acids long. V gave up 2 bases and J gave up 8 bases, with 25 bases separating them. CDR1 and CDR2 (germline): LGHDT, YNNKEL (reference sequence). CDR3 residues: CASSQRARGPGSRDEQFF. DNA for the CDR3: TGTGCCAGCAGCCAAAGAGCGCGCGGCCCGGGTTCGCGCGATGAGCAGTTCTTC.

The table lists this clone with a count of one. V usage is TRBV19 and J usage is TRBJ2-7, with a possible D match to TRBD1 (6 bases). This CDR3 spans 13 amino acids. Germline V gene data show CDR1 as LNHDA and CDR2 as SQIVND (reference sequence). The germline V and J ends were trimmed by 5 bases and 2 bases, with 10 bases remaining between them. The chain's CDR3 is CASSVRQAYEQYF. The CDR3 region has the DNA TGTGCCAGTAGTGTCAGACAGGCCTACGAGCAGTACTTC.

V gene TRBV10-1 combines with J gene TRBJ2-7; 8 nucleotides match TRBD1. The CDR3 loop spans 14 amino acids. The ends lost 8 bases at V and 3 bases at J; junction bases unmatched: 9. CDR1 and CDR2 (germline): WNHNN, SYGVQD (reference sequence). The CDR3 nucleotides are TGCGCCAGCTCACCCCTGACAGGGGTCTACGAGCAGTACTTC. This encodes CASSPLTGVYEQYF.